The source of this T cell receptor (beta chain) is a study of OX40 agonist ivuxolimab in advanced cancers. Turning to the study itself: Patients enrolled in dose escalation were diagnosed with hepatocellular carcinoma, melanoma, renal cell or head and neck cancer. Broader study findings: By week 6 at 0.1 to 3.0 mg/kg, blood CD4+ and CD8+ T cells had expanded clonally.

Here immunoSEQ multiplex PCR was the method, and the copy in TCRdb shows in-frame clones only, minus some. Among 87,000 or so clones listed, roughly 84% were seen once. Note on this clone: Its antigen is not identified.

This specimen consisted of CD4+ or CD8+ T cells sorted from blood, obtained in a trial of the OX40 agonist ivuxolimab. This receptor was obtained from an adult with an advanced solid tumor such as melanoma, head and neck, liver or kidney cancer.

CDR3 nucleotides: TGTGCCAGCAGCTTAGCGATAGGACAGGGACAATCGGTGTTTTTT. Translating gives CASSLAIGQGQSVFF. The chain uses TRBV12-2 and TRBJ1-4; the table gives TRBD1 as D, unverified against the DNA. TRBV12-2 is given as a pseudogene. The CDR3 runs 15 residues.